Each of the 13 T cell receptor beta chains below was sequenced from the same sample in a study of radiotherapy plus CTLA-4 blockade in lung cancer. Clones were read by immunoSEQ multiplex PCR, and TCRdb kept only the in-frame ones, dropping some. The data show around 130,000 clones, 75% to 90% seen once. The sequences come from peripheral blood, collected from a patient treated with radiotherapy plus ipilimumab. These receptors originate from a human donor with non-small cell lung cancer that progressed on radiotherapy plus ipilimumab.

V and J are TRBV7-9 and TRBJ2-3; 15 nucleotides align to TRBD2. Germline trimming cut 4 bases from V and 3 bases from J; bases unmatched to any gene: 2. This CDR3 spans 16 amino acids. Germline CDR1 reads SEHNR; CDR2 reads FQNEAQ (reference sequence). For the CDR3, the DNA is TGTGCCAGCAGCTCGGGACTAGCGGGAGGTACAGATACGCAGTATTTT. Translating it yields CASSSGLAGGTDTQYF.

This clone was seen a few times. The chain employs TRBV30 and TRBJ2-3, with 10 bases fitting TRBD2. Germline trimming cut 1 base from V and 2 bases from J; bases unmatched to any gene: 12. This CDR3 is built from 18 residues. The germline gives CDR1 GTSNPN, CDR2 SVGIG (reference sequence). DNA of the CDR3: TGTGCCTGGAGTGCCCCAAGGACTAGCGGATACGTCACAGATACGCAGTATTTT. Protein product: CAWSAPRTSGYVTDTQYF. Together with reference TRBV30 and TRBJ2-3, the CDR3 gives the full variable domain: SQTIHQWPATLVQPVGSPLSLECTVEGTSNPNLYWYRQAAGRGLQLLFYSVGIGQISSEVPQNLSASRPQDRQFILSSKKLLLSDSGFYLCAWSAPRTSGYVTDTQYFGPGTRLTVL.

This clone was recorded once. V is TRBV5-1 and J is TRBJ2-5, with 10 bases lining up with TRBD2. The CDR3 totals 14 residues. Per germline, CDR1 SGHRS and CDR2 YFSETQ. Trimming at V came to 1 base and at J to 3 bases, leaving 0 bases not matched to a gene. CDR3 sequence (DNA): TGCGCCAGCAGCTTGACTAGCGGGAAAGAGACCCAGTACTTC. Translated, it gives CASSLTSGKETQYF.

The CDR3 DNA is TGTGCCAGCATGCGGGGGACCGGGGAGCTGTTTTTT. It specifies CASMRGTGELFF. The chain carries TRBV6-6 and TRBJ2-2; 7 nucleotides align to TRBD2. The CDR3 contains 12 residues. The junction had 1 base not matched to a gene; V was cut back by 7 bases and J by 5 bases. CDR1 is MNHNY and CDR2 is SVGAGI in the germline V gene (reference sequence).

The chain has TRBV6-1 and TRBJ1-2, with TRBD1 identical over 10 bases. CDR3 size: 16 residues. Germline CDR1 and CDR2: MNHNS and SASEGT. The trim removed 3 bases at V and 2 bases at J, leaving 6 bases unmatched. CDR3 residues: CASSDLDRGQNYGYTF. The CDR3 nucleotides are TGTGCCAGCAGTGACCTAGACAGGGGGCAAAACTATGGCTACACCTTC.

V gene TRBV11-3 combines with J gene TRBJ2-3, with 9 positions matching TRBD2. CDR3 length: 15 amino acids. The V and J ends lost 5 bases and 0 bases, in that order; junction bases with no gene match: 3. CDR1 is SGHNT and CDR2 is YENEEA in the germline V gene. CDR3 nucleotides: TGTGCCAGCAGCCCACTAGCGGGTAGCACAGATACGCAGTATTTT. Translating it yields CASSPLAGSTDTQYF.

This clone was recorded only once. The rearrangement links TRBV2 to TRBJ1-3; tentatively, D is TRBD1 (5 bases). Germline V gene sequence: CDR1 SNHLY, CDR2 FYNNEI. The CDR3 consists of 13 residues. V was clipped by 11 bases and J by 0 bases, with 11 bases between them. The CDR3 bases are TGTGCCGCCAGGGAAAGCTCTGGAAACACCATATATTTT. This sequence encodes CAARESSGNTIYF.

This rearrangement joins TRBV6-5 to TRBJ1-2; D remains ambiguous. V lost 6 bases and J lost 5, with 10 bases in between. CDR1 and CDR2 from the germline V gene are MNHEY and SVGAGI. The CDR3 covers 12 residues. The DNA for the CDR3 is TGTGCCAGCAGCCTAGACGGATATGGCTACACCTTC. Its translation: CASSLDGYGYTF.

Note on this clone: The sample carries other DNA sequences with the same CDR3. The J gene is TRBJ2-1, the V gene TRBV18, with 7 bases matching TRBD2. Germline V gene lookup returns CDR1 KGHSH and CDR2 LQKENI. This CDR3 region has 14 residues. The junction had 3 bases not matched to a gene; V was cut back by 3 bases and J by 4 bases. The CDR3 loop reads CASSPSGGYNEQFF. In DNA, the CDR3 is TGTGCCAGCTCACCTTCGGGGGGATACAATGAGCAGTTCTTC.

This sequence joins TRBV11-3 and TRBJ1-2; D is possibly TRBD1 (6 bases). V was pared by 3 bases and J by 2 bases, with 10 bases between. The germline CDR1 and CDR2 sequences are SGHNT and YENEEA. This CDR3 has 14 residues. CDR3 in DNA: TGTGCCAGCAGCTTTTCCGGACAGAACTATGGCTACACCTTC. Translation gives CASSFSGQNYGYTF.

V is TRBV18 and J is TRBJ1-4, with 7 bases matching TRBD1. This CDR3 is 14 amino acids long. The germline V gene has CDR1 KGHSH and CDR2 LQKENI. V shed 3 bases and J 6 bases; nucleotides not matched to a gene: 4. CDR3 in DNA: TGTGCCAGCTCACCGCAGGGGGACTATGAAAAACTGTTTTTT. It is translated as CASSPQGDYEKLFF.

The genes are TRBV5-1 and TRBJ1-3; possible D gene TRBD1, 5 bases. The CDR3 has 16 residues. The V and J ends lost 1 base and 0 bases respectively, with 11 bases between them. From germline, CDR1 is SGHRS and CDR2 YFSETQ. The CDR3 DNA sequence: TGCGCCAGCAGCTTGCCCGGGGGGTCCTCTGGAAACACCATATATTTT. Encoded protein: CASSLPGGSSGNTIYF.

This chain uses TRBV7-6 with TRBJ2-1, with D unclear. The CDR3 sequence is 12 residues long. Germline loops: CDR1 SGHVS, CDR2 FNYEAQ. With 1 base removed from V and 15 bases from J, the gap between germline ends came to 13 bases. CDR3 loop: CASSLGDRTAFF. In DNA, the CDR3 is TGTGCCAGCAGCTTAGGAGACCGGACGGCGTTCTTC.